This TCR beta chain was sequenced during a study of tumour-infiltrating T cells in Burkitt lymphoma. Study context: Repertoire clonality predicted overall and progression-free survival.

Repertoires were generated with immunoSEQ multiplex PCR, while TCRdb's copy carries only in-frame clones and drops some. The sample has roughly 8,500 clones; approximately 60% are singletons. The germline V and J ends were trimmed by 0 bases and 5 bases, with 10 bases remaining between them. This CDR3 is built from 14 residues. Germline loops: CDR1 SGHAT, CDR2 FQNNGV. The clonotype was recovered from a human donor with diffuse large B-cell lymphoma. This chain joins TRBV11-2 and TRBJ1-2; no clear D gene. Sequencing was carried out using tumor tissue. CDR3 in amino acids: CASSLDRHEYGYTF. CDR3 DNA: TGTGCCAGCAGCTTAGATCGGCATGAGTATGGCTACACCTTC.